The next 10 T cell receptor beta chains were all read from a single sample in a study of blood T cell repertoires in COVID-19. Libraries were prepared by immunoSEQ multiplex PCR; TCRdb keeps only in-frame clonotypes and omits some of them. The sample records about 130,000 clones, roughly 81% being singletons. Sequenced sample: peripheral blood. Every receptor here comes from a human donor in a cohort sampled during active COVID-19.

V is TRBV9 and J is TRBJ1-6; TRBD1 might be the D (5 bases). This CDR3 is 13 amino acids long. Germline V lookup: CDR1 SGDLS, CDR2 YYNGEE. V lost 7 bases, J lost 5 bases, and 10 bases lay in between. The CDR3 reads CASRTSDNSPLHF. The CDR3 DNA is TGTGCCAGCCGGACATCCGATAATTCACCCCTCCACTTT.

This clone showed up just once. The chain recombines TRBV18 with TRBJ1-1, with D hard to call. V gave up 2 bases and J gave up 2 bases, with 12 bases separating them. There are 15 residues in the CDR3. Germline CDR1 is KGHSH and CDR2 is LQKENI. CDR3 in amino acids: CASSPVRQLNTEAFF. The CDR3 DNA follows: TGTGCCAGCTCACCAGTGCGACAACTTAACACTGAAGCTTTCTTT. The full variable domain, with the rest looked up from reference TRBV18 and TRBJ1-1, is NAGVMQNPRHLVRRRGQEARLRCSPMKGHSHVYWYRQLPEEGLKFMVYLQKENIIDESGMPKERFSAEFPKEGPSILRIQQVVRGDSAAYFCASSPVRQLNTEAFFGQGTRLTVV.

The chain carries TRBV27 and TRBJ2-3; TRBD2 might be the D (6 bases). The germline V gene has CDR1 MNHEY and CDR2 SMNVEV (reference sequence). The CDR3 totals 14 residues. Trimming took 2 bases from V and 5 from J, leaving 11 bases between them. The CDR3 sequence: CASSLNQGGDTQYF. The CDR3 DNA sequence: TGTGCCAGCAGTTTAAACCAGGGAGGAGATACGCAGTATTTT.

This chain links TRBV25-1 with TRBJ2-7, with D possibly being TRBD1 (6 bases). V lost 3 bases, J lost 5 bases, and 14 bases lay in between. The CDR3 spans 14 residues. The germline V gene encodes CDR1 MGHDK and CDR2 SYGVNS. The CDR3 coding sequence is TGTGCCAGCAGTGATGTCGGCAGGGGAAACGAGCAGTACTTC. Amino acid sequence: CASSDVGRGNEQYF.

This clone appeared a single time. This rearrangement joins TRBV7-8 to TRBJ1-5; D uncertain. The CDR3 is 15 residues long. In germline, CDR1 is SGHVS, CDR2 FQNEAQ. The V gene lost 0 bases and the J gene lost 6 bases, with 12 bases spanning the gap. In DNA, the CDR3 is TGTGCCAGCAGCTTAGCGAGGAGCTCGGGTCAGCCCCAGCATTTT. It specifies CASSLARSSGQPQHF.

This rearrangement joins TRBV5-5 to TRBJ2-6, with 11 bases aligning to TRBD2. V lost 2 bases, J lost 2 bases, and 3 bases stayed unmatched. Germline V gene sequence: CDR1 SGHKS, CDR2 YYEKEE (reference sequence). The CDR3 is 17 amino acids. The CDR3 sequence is CASSFSGGATGANVLTF. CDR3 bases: TGTGCCAGCAGCTTTAGCGGGGGGGCCACTGGGGCCAACGTCCTGACTTTC.

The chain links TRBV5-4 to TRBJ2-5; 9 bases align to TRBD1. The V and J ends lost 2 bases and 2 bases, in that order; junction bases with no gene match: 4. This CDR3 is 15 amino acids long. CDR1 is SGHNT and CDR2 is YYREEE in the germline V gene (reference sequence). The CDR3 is CASSFDRGKQETQYF. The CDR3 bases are TGTGCCAGCAGCTTCGACAGGGGGAAACAAGAGACCCAGTACTTC.

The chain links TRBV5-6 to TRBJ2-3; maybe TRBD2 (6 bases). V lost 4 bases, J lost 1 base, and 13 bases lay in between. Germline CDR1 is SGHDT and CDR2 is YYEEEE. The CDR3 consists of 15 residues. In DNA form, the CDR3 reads TGTGCCAGCAGCGCGGGACGACACGGCACAGATACGCAGTATTTT. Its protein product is CASSAGRHGTDTQYF.

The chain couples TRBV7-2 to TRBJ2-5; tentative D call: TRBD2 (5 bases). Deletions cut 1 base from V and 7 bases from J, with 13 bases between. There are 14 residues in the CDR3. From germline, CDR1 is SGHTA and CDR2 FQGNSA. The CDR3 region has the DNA TGTGCCAGCAGCTTAGAATCTTCGGCGGGGACCCAGTACTTC. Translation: CASSLESSAGTQYF.

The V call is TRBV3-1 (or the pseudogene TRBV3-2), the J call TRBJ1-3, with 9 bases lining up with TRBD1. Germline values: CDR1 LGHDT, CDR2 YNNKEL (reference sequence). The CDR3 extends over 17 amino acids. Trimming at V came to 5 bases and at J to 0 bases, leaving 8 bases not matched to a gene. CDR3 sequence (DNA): TGTGCCAGCAGCAGCAGCCGGGACAGGGTCTCTGGAAACACCATATATTTT. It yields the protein CASSSSRDRVSGNTIYF.